These 30 T cell receptor beta chains were all obtained from the same sample, sequenced in a study of cytomegalovirus exposure and HLA in healthy donors. Vbeta (60) and Jbeta (13) primers were used in the PCR. Profiling relied on immunoSEQ multiplex PCR, and the TCRdb table lists in-frame clones only, not all of them. This table holds a few hundred thousand clones, around 73% found once. Input material: PBMCs. The receptors come from a woman in her 30s in good health and CMV-seronegative.

This clone has just a few counts. The rearrangement joins TRBV7-2 to TRBJ1-4; a possible D gene is TRBD1 (5 bases). The germline V gene encodes CDR1 SGHTA and CDR2 FQGNSA. The V gene lost 7 bases and the J gene lost 5 bases, with 11 bases spanning the gap. The CDR3 has 13 amino acids. This CDR3 reads CASTRGRNEKLFF. Written as DNA, the CDR3 is TGTGCCAGCACTCGGGGGAGGAATGAAAAACTGTTTTTT.

This clone was counted between two and nine times. The chain recombines TRBV5-6 with TRBJ2-5; TRBD2 matches 9 bases. The assigned J gene may be wrong: the sequence end matches TRBJ2-7 better. CDR1 and CDR2 from the germline V gene are SGHDT and YYEEEE. This CDR3 has 14 residues. The CDR3: CASSFLAGDYEQYF. In nucleotides, the CDR3 is TGTGCCAGCAGCTTTTTAGCGGGGGACTACGAGCAGTACTTC.

The table lists this clone with a few counts. The V gene is TRBV4-1, the J gene TRBJ1-5; D is possibly TRBD1 (5 bases). The length of the CDR3 is 16 residues. Germline V gene data show CDR1 as MGHRA and CDR2 as YSYEKL. V lost 5 bases to trimming and J lost 0 bases, with 14 bases between them. The CDR3 DNA reads as TGCGCCAGCAGCATAACGACAGTTGGTAGCAATCAGCCCCAGCATTTT. Its translation is CASSITTVGSNQPQHF.

The V call is TRBV7-6, the J call TRBJ2-1, with TRBD1 matching 7 bases. The CDR3 length is 15 residues. CDR1 is SGHVS and CDR2 is FNYEAQ in the germline V gene. Trimming removed 5 bases from V and 9 bases from J; junction bases left unmatched: 13. Here the CDR3 DNA reads TGTGCCAGCAGCAAACCGGGACAGAGATTCGGTGAGCAGTTCTTC. As protein: CASSKPGQRFGEQFF.

The rearrangement links TRBV30 to TRBJ1-1, with TRBD1 matching over 7 bases. Germline CDR1 is GTSNPN and CDR2 is SVGIG (reference sequence). V was pared by 5 bases and J by 1 base, with 13 bases of the junction left unmatched. This CDR3 has 16 amino acids. The CDR3 protein is CAWQAGRRGRNTEAFF. The CDR3 DNA reads TGTGCCTGGCAAGCGGGTCGGAGGGGGCGGAACACTGAAGCTTTCTTT.

The CDR3 DNA is TGTGCCAGCAGCGGACAGGGGTTTGGAAACACCATATATTTT. It yields the protein CASSGQGFGNTIYF. The chain links TRBV6-1 to TRBJ1-3; 9 nucleotides agree with TRBD1. Germline V lookup: CDR1 MNHNS, CDR2 SASEGT. J was trimmed by 3 bases and V by 6 bases; bases with no gene match: 3. This CDR3 region has 14 residues.

CDR3 nucleotides: TGTGCCAGCAGTTGGCGGCCAGGGGTGAGCGAGCAGTACTTC. Translated: CASSWRPGVSEQYF. The rearrangement joins TRBV27 to TRBJ2-7; D is perhaps TRBD1 (6 bases). Germline loops: CDR1 MNHEY, CDR2 SMNVEV (reference sequence). This CDR3 has 14 amino acids. Between the trimmed V and J ends, which lost 4 bases and 6 bases, there was a span of 16 bases.

This clone was seen at least ten times. The chain recombines TRBV7-9 with TRBJ2-7, with TRBD1 matching 9 bases. The CDR3 spans 15 residues. Trimming at V came to 1 base and at J to 5 bases, leaving 6 bases not matched to a gene. Per the germline V gene, CDR1 is SEHNR and CDR2 is FQNEAQ (reference sequence). The CDR3 sequence: CASSLGGQGRDEQYF. The DNA of the CDR3 is TGTGCCAGCAGCTTAGGGGGACAGGGTCGCGACGAGCAGTACTTC.

The sample holds one count of this clone. The V gene is TRBV7-9, the J gene TRBJ1-3, with D tentatively TRBD1 (5 bases). Trimming shortened V by 5 bases and J by 3 bases, and 14 bases separated the two germline ends. The CDR3 consists of 15 residues. Per germline, CDR1 SEHNR and CDR2 FQNEAQ (reference sequence). CDR3 DNA sequence: TGTGCCAGCAGCCCCCAGGGTATCATTGGAAACACCATATATTTT. It encodes CASSPQGIIGNTIYF. Supplemented by reference TRBV7-9 and TRBJ1-3, the full variable domain reads DTGVSQNPRHKITKRGQNVTFRCDPISEHNRLYWYRQTLGQGPEFLTYFQNEAQLEKSRLLSDRFSAERPKGSFSTLEIQRTEQGDSAMYLCASSPQGIIGNTIYFGEGSWLTVV.

The V call is TRBV19, the J call TRBJ2-6, with TRBD1 as a possible D gene (5 bases). Germline CDR1 is LNHDA and CDR2 is SQIVND (reference sequence). V was clipped by 7 bases and J by 1 base, with 11 bases between them. The CDR3 is 15 residues long. CDR3 in DNA: TGTGCCAGTAATGAGGACATTTCTGGGGCCAACGTCCTGACTTTC. Residues: CASNEDISGANVLTF. The entire variable domain, with the rest obtained from reference TRBV19 and TRBJ2-6, is as follows: DGGITQSPKYLFRKEGQNVTLSCEQNLNHDAMYWYRQDPGQGLRLIYYSQIVNDFQKGDIAEGYSVSREKKESFPLTVTSAQKNPTAFYLCASNEDISGANVLTFGAGSRLTVL.

The rearrangement links TRBV4-1 to TRBJ1-2, with 8 bases lining up with TRBD1. The germline gives CDR1 MGHRA, CDR2 YSYEKL. V shed 2 bases, J shed 2 bases, and the junction held 10 bases outside the gene matches. CDR3 length: 17 amino acids. CDR3 sequence reads: CASSQSTPGQGNYGYTF. DNA of the CDR3: TGCGCCAGCAGCCAATCGACCCCTGGACAGGGAAACTATGGCTACACCTTC.

The V call is TRBV5-1, the J call TRBJ1-2; TRBD1 is a possible D gene (5 bases). Trimming removed 3 bases at V and 4 bases at J, with 13 bases between. Germline values: CDR1 SGHRS, CDR2 YFSETQ. The CDR3 totals 14 residues. The CDR3 region has the DNA TGCGCCAGCAGCTGGGGAGGGGCCTCCTATGGCTACACCTTC. Translating gives CASSWGGASYGYTF.

The rearrangement uses TRBV6-1 and TRBJ2-7, with 8 bases matching TRBD1. Germline trimming cut 4 bases from V and 3 bases from J; bases unmatched to any gene: 8. In germline, CDR1 is MNHNS, CDR2 SASEGT. The CDR3 runs 15 residues. CDR3 sequence reads: CASSAGGAFIYEQYF. The CDR3 bases are TGTGCCAGCAGTGCAGGGGGCGCCTTTATCTACGAGCAGTACTTC.

This chain joins TRBV27 and TRBJ1-2; D not certain. This CDR3 is built from 13 residues. Trimming took 2 bases from V and 4 from J, leaving 8 bases between them. Germline assignment: CDR1 MNHEY and CDR2 SMNVEV (reference sequence). This chain's CDR3 is CASSLTQTYGYTF. The DNA for the CDR3 is TGTGCCAGCAGTTTAACACAGACCTATGGCTACACCTTC.

The V and J genes are TRBV5-1 and TRBJ2-7; unclear D gene. V dropped 4 bases and J dropped 3 bases, with 11 bases sitting between them. CDR1 and CDR2 from the germline V gene are SGHRS and YFSETQ. The CDR3 has 13 amino acids. The CDR3 DNA reads TGCGCCAGCAGCGCCTCAACGGGCTACGAGCAGTACTTC. Residues: CASSASTGYEQYF.

The chain links TRBV27 to TRBJ2-1, with a weak D call TRBD1 (5 bases). The CDR3 consists of 16 residues. Germline loops: CDR1 MNHEY, CDR2 SMNVEV (reference sequence). V was pared by 5 bases and J by 6 bases, with 20 bases between. CDR3 in amino acids: CASSPYDSRPLNEQFF. DNA of the CDR3: TGTGCCAGCAGTCCTTACGACAGCCGACCCCTCAATGAGCAGTTCTTC.

The chain combines TRBV6-5 with TRBJ2-1; tentatively, D is TRBD2 (7 bases). Trimming left V 0 bases short and J 7 bases short, with 10 bases between. Germline lookup yields CDR1 MNHEY and CDR2 SVGAGI. There are 14 residues in the CDR3. The CDR3: CASSYSGGGNEQFF. CDR3 coding DNA: TGTGCCAGCAGTTACTCGGGAGGGGGGAATGAGCAGTTCTTC.

Only a few counts were recorded for this clone. The chain has TRBV6-5 and TRBJ1-1, with 7 bases lining up with TRBD1. CDR1 and CDR2 from the germline V gene are MNHEY and SVGAGI. This CDR3 region has 15 residues. Unmatched junction bases numbered 6, after V lost 5 bases and J lost 0 bases. The CDR3 nucleotides are TGTGCCAGCAGTCCGGACAGGACAATGAACACTGAAGCTTTCTTT. It yields the protein CASSPDRTMNTEAFF.

The chain has TRBV5-8 and TRBJ2-3; 10 bases map to TRBD1. Germline lookup yields CDR1 SGHTS and CDR2 YDEGEE. The V gene end was trimmed by 9 bases and the J gene end by 4 bases; junction bases not matched to a gene: 8. The CDR3 has 14 residues. CDR3 nucleotide sequence: TGTGCCAACTCCCGGGACAGGGGTGCAGATACGCAGTATTTT. Amino acid sequence: CANSRDRGADTQYF.

The chain links TRBV29-1 to TRBJ2-1; 9 bases are shared with TRBD1. The germline V gene encodes CDR1 SQVTM and CDR2 ANQGSEA. The CDR3 runs 17 residues. Trimming took 3 bases from V and 2 from J; bases not matched to a gene: 11. CDR3 region: CSVEGVGQGIPYNEQFF. CDR3 nucleotide sequence: TGCAGCGTTGAGGGTGTGGGACAGGGAATCCCCTACAATGAGCAGTTCTTC.

The gene calls are TRBV7-2 and TRBJ1-5; D is unclear. The CDR3 spans 12 residues. V was shortened by 1 base and J by 7 bases, with 5 bases between the two germline ends. Germline V gene data show CDR1 as SGHTA and CDR2 as FQGNSA. The CDR3, as DNA: TGTGCCAGCAGCTTAGGGGCACAGCCCCAGCATTTT. Amino acid sequence: CASSLGAQPQHF.

The CDR3 sequence is CASSRGQALSYEQYF. Written as DNA, the CDR3 is TGTGCCAGTAGTCGGGGACAGGCGCTTTCCTACGAGCAGTACTTC. V gene TRBV19 combines with J gene TRBJ2-7; the match to TRBD1 covers 8 bases. With 5 bases clipped from V and 1 base from J, the junction kept 7 bases outside the gene matches. The CDR3 has 15 amino acids. Germline CDR1 LNHDA, CDR2 SQIVND (reference sequence).

This clone has just one count. The rearrangement links TRBV5-4 to TRBJ2-7, with 8 bases fitting TRBD2. V was pared by 6 bases and J by 7 bases, with 12 bases of the junction left unmatched. Looked up from germline, CDR1 is SGHNT and CDR2 is YYREEE (reference sequence). The CDR3 runs to 14 residues. The CDR3 sequence is CASTLDRAGVEQYF. CDR3 nucleotide sequence: TGTGCCAGCACCCTGGACCGAGCGGGAGTTGAGCAGTACTTC.

There are a few counts of this clone. The chain employs TRBV4-1 and TRBJ2-7; TRBD1 aligns across 8 bases. Germline trimming cut 5 bases from V and 4 bases from J; bases unmatched to any gene: 19. This CDR3 is built from 18 residues. CDR1 and CDR2 from the germline V gene are MGHRA and YSYEKL. CDR3: CASSYSPGTGVTVYEQYF. CDR3 coding DNA: TGCGCCAGCAGCTATTCTCCCGGGACAGGCGTCACCGTGTACGAGCAGTACTTC.

The J gene is TRBJ2-3, the V gene TRBV5-6; a weak D match, TRBD1 (8 bases). V was cut by 4 bases and J by 3 bases, with 15 bases left in between. The germline gives CDR1 SGHDT, CDR2 YYEEEE. This CDR3 has 15 residues. The CDR3 nucleotides are TGTGCCAGCAGCAATGACAGGGGAGGGACAGATACGCAGTATTTT. Translating it yields CASSNDRGGTDTQYF.

The J gene is TRBJ1-6, the V gene TRBV7-9; 7 bases agree with TRBD1. This CDR3 has 13 residues. Germline CDR1 is SEHNR and CDR2 is FQNEAQ (reference sequence). V shed 5 bases and J 7 bases; nucleotides not matched to a gene: 2. CDR3 amino acids: CASSDRANSPLHF. The CDR3 DNA follows: TGTGCCAGCAGCGACAGGGCGAATTCACCCCTCCACTTT.

The chain links TRBV5-1 to TRBJ2-2; the match to TRBD2 covers 8 bases. Germline lookup yields CDR1 SGHRS and CDR2 YFSETQ. This CDR3 spans 16 amino acids. Losses at the gene ends were 4 bases for V and 0 bases for J; bases not matched to a gene: 5. The CDR3 protein is CASSLYGGANTGELFF. The CDR3 DNA reads as TGCGCCAGCAGCCTGTACGGGGGGGCGAACACCGGGGAGCTGTTTTTT.

The gene calls are TRBV6-1 and TRBJ2-7, with D maybe TRBD1 (5 bases). Trimming took off 3 bases at V and 2 bases at J, with 14 bases between the two ends. Germline V gene sequence: CDR1 MNHNS, CDR2 SASEGT. The CDR3 has 15 residues. The CDR3 region has the DNA TGTGCCAGCAGTGATGGGTGGGGCGCAACCTACGAGCAGTACTTC. As protein: CASSDGWGATYEQYF.

This rearrangement joins TRBV7-6 to TRBJ1-6; tentatively, D is TRBD1 (6 bases). Germline V gene lookup returns CDR1 SGHVS and CDR2 FNYEAQ. V was pared by 2 bases and J by 7 bases, with 9 bases between. There are 14 residues in the CDR3. In nucleotides, the CDR3 is TGTGCCAGCAGCTTATCAGGGGTGAATTCACCCCTCCACTTT. This encodes CASSLSGVNSPLHF.

This clone was counted once. The chain couples TRBV28 to TRBJ2-7; D may be TRBD1 (6 bases). The CDR3 has 15 amino acids. In germline, CDR1 is MDHEN, CDR2 SYDVKM. V was trimmed by 6 bases and J by 1 base, leaving 16 bases between them. DNA of the CDR3: TGTGCCAGCAGACTACCTTCGACAGGTTCCTACGAGCAGTACTTC. It is translated as CASRLPSTGSYEQYF.